This T cell receptor beta chain was captured in a study of CD8+ T cells in alopecia areata listed by TCRdb under 2018. Notes on the research overall: Treated patients were enrolled in an open-label pilot trial of oral tofacitinib at 5 to 10 mg twice daily for moderate-to-severe alopecia areata. immunoSEQ multiplex PCR using 35 Vbeta forward primers and 13 Jbeta reverse primers was used to amplify TCRbeta CDR3 regions. In both human patients and the C3H/HeJ mouse model, the study applied high-throughput TCRbeta sequencing to look at T cell clonal expansion in alopecia areata. In treated patients, disease severity was measured using the SALT score, which gives the percentage of scalp surface area affected. RNA was obtained with the PAXgene miRNA kit for fixed scalp, the miRNeasy kit for PBMCs, and the RNeasy kit for mouse skin. Tofacitinib-treated patients had biopsies at baseline and at 4 and 24 weeks of treatment, with a later scalp biopsy in several patients. Human TCRbeta sequencing covered scalp tissue and sorted CD4+ and CD8+ peripheral blood T cells from patchy and totalis/universalis alopecia areata patients and healthy controls. Scalp clonality was compared across normal scalp (n=4), patchy alopecia areata scalp (n=8), and alopecia totalis/universalis scalp (n=8). Patients stayed on tofacitinib for 6 to 18 months and then had 6 months of follow-up off drug so that delayed response and recurrence could be assessed. Results the study describes overall, beyond this receptor: TCR sequences shared between patients were less clear than in mice, possibly partly because of HLA diversity in the patient population. Many expanded lesional clones were found to persist in scalp and blood during tofacitinib treatment, and relapse after treatment cessation may be partly explained by this persistence. Compared with normal scalp, lesional scalp had higher clonality and more expanded CD8+ clones, particularly in alopecia totalis/universalis, a pattern that suggests antigenic drive. Tofacitinib significantly decreased scalp clonality and the number of expanded CD8+ clones among the top 100 scalp clones. Scalp TCR repertoire analysis is complicated because resident alphabeta T cells in normal human skin are also sequenced, whereas mouse skin is dominated by gammadelta T cells. Because the treated cohort was small and had just a single nonresponder, larger studies are needed to establish links between baseline CD8+ expansion and response.

Library preparation employed the immunoSEQ multiplex PCR assay. To provide template for TCR sequencing, every sample had RNA extracted and reverse transcribed into cDNA. SuperScript III was used for first-strand cDNA synthesis, primed with a 2:1 mix of oligo-dT and random hexamers. A synthetic immune receptor repertoire was used to gauge amplification bias, and whatever bias remained was removed computationally. Processing in the source paper ran as follows. After raw reads were preprocessed to remove errors, the CDR3 was defined following IMGT conventions as running from the conserved cysteine to phenylalanine. Clonality was computed as 1 minus the Shannon entropy, with the entropy normalized by log2 of the number of productive unique TCRs. Scalp TCRbeta sequences were cross-referenced with sorted blood CD4 and CD8 repertoires so that the CD4 or CD8 identity of scalp clones could be inferred. This is the immuneACCESS table as TCRdb keeps it, with only in-frame sequences that have V and J called. A part of the clones is gone; compared with another copy, unresolved V genes explain less than half, and the rest is unexplained. The V and J calls and clone size are taken from that table; D and trimming were inferred from the DNA. The sample profile shows about 200,000 clones; about two fifths of them were found once. The top ten hold just under 0.5% of the sample.

What this sample's treatment or condition label stands for: oral pan-JAK inhibitor, 5-10 mg twice daily. Lesional scalp punch biopsies and peripheral blood were collected from alopecia areata patients. After PBMCs were isolated by density centrifugation and stained for CD3, CD4 and CD8, a FACSAria was used to sort CD4+ and CD8+ T cells. Reading the germline V gene (reference sequence) gives CDR1 SEHNR and CDR2 FQNEAQ. V loses 5 bases, J loses 5 bases, and the germline ends lie 18 bases apart. From the cysteine up to the phenylalanine, the CDR3 has a length of 15 residues. Only the CDR3 part of the read is kept: 45 bases, read in frame from the first base. With respect to this clone: No cognate antigen has been identified for it. Base qualities are not at hand, and no much larger clone is one base apart.

The sequence was collected from a human donor with alopecia areata. Rearrangement joined TRBV7-9 to TRBJ2-5; the D gene is perhaps TRBD1, from 5 matching bases. The specimen was CD4+ T cells sorted from blood, collected at approximately week 30, from a patient treated with tofacitinib. CDR3 sequence: CASSLEKGWRETQYF. The sequence in DNA is TGTGCCAGCAGCCTCGAAAAGGGGTGGCGGGAGACCCAGTACTTC.